Presented here are 5 T cell receptor beta chains from one specimen sequenced in a study of blood T cell dynamics during melanoma immunotherapy. Documented time point: pre-treatment baseline. Method: immunoSEQ multiplex PCR; TCRdb's copy keeps in-frame clones and lacks some. In the table there are some 9,300 clones, 70% to 90% of which are singletons. The material was blood, obtained from a patient treated with checkpoint blockade. The receptors stem from a human donor with melanoma.

The chain uses TRBV18 and TRBJ2-7, with 9 bases identical to TRBD2. This CDR3 spans 14 amino acids. With V trimmed by 3 bases and J by 4 bases, 4 bases remained unmatched. Per germline, CDR1 KGHSH and CDR2 LQKENI. The CDR3 region has the DNA TGTGCCAGCTCACCGGCTAGCGGGATGTACGAGCAGTACTTC. The encoded protein is CASSPASGMYEQYF.

This clone was seen just once. V gene TRBV7-2 combines with J gene TRBJ2-3; TRBD1 might be the D (5 bases). The CDR3 has 15 amino acids. Trimming stripped 6 bases from V and 6 bases from J, with 19 bases between. Germline CDR1 is SGHTA and CDR2 is FQGNSA. As DNA, the CDR3 is TGTGCCAGCAGACCCCCAGGGATCGCAGTTGATACGCAGTATTTT. Translation: CASRPPGIAVDTQYF.

The rearrangement uses TRBV30 and TRBJ1-3; D unclear. V lost 3 bases to trimming and J lost 4 bases, with 10 bases between them. Germline loops: CDR1 GTSNPN, CDR2 SVGIG (reference sequence). The CDR3 runs 13 residues. For the CDR3, the DNA is TGTGCCTGGAGGTCCCCTGGGGGAAACACCATATATTTT. Amino acid sequence: CAWRSPGGNTIYF.

This clone came up once. The chain couples TRBV2 to TRBJ2-1; 8 nucleotides agree with TRBD2. Per germline, CDR1 SNHLY and CDR2 FYNNEI. The V gene end was trimmed by 6 bases and the J gene end by 10 bases; junction bases not matched to a gene: 5. The CDR3 is 12 amino acids. CDR3 sequence: CASSLIAGEQFF. CDR3 DNA: TGTGCCAGCAGCCTGATAGCGGGAGAGCAGTTCTTC.

CDR3 sequence: CASSAWRGYTDTQYF. The CDR3 coding sequence is TGTGCCAGCAGCGCATGGCGGGGCTACACAGATACGCAGTATTTT. The V call is TRBV2, the J call TRBJ2-3, with a possible D match to TRBD2 (6 bases). The germline CDR1 and CDR2 sequences are SNHLY and FYNNEI. This CDR3 has 15 residues. V was cut by 6 bases and J by 2 bases, with 15 bases left in between.